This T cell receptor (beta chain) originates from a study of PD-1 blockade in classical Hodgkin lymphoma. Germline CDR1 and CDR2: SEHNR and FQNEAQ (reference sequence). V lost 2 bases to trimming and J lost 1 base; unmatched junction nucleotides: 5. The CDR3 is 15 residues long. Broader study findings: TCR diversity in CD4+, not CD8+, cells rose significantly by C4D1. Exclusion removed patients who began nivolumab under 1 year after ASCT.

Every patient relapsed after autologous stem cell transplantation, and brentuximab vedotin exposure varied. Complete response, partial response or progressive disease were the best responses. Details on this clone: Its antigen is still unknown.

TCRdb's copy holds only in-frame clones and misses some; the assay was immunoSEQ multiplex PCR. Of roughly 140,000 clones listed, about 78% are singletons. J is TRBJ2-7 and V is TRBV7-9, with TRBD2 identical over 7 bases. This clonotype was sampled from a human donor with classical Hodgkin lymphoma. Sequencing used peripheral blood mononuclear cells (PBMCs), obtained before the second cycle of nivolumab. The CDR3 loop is CASSLTRDYSYEQYF. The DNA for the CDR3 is TGTGCCAGCAGCTTAACCCGGGACTATTCCTACGAGCAGTACTTC.